The 16 T cell receptor beta chains below all came from one sample that was sequenced in a study of T cell responses to AZD1222 COVID-19 vaccine. Method: immunoSEQ multiplex PCR; TCRdb's copy keeps in-frame clones and lacks some. Of more than 85,000 clones in the sample, about 81% were seen once. The specimen was peripheral blood, collected 28 days after the second AZD1222 dose. The receptors were gathered from an adult who received the AZD1222 COVID-19 vaccine.

V usage is TRBV5-1 and J usage is TRBJ2-2, with 7 bases fitting TRBD1. The CDR3 consists of 15 residues. J gave up 4 bases and V 0 bases, and 3 bases lay outside the gene matches. CDR1 SGHRS and CDR2 YFSETQ come from the germline V gene. CDR3 sequence (DNA): TGCGCCAGCAGCTTGGAGGGGGCGCTCACCGGGGAGCTGTTTTTT. Amino acid sequence: CASSLEGALTGELFF.

The CDR3 here is CASSQVTSGGVNEQFF. The CDR3 nucleotides are TGTGCCAGCAGCCAAGTGACTAGCGGGGGGGTTAATGAGCAGTTCTTC. The V gene is TRBV3-1 (or the pseudogene TRBV3-2), the J gene TRBJ2-1; 14 bases are a match to TRBD2. This CDR3 comprises 16 residues. Germline CDR1 reads LGHDT; CDR2 reads YNNKEL (reference sequence). The trim removed 1 base at V and 7 bases at J, leaving 3 bases unmatched.

The genes are TRBV5-8 and TRBJ2-7; D call uncertain. The V and J ends lost 1 base and 5 bases respectively, with 7 bases between them. CDR1 SGHTS and CDR2 YDEGEE come from the germline V gene. CDR3 length equals 12 residues. CDR3 nucleotide sequence: TGTGCCAGCAGCTTGTCGAGGAACGAGCAGTACTTC. As protein: CASSLSRNEQYF.

J is TRBJ1-1 and V is TRBV29-1; TRBD1 is a possible D gene (6 bases). V dropped 4 bases and J dropped 5 bases, with 11 bases sitting between them. Germline loops: CDR1 SQVTM, CDR2 ANQGSEA. The CDR3 contains 12 residues. The CDR3 here is CSVGRQETEAFF. The CDR3 coding sequence is TGCAGCGTTGGACGACAGGAGACTGAAGCTTTCTTT.

The chain employs TRBV5-4 and TRBJ1-1; D may be TRBD1 (5 bases). This CDR3 has 13 amino acids. Trimming removed 0 bases at V and 5 bases at J, with 8 bases between. The germline gives CDR1 SGHNT, CDR2 YYREEE (reference sequence). The CDR3 region is CASSLAEGTEAFF. The DNA of the CDR3 is TGTGCCAGCAGCTTGGCGGAGGGGACTGAAGCTTTCTTT. The full variable domain, in which reference TRBV5-4 and TRBJ1-1 provide the parts outside the CDR3, is ETGVTQSPTHLIKTRGQQVTLRCSSQSGHNTVSWYQQALGQGPQFIFQYYREEENGRGNFPPRFSGLQFPNYSSELNVNALELDDSALYLCASSLAEGTEAFFGQGTRLTVV.

The chain is built from TRBV11-2 and TRBJ1-3; D unclear. Germline V gene sequence: CDR1 SGHAT, CDR2 FQNNGV. V lost 0 bases, J lost 4 bases, and 13 bases lay in between. CDR3 size: 16 residues. The CDR3 protein is CASSLDPVGSGNTIYF. The DNA for the CDR3 is TGTGCCAGCAGCTTAGATCCCGTTGGGTCGGGAAACACCATATATTTT.

Notes on this clone: One base away lies a much larger clone, so this may be a sequencing read error. V usage is TRBV3-1 (or the pseudogene TRBV3-2) and J usage is TRBJ2-6; D is undetermined. The CDR3 totals 15 residues. From germline, CDR1 is LGHDT and CDR2 YNNKEL (reference sequence). Trimming pared 0 bases from V and 0 bases from J, leaving 3 bases between. CDR3 residues: CASSQDNSGANVLTF. CDR3 DNA sequence: TGTGCCAGCAGCCAAGATAACTCTGGGGCCAACGTCCTGACTTTC.

The chain employs TRBV19 and TRBJ2-1; possible D gene TRBD2, 6 bases. Trimming took 3 bases from V and 2 from J, leaving 8 bases between them. Germline V gene sequence: CDR1 LNHDA, CDR2 SQIVND (reference sequence). The CDR3 is made up of 14 amino acids. Here the CDR3 DNA reads TGTGCCAGTAGTATCGGGGGAGCCTACAATGAGCAGTTCTTC. It specifies CASSIGGAYNEQFF. The full variable domain, in which reference TRBV19 and TRBJ2-1 provide the parts outside the CDR3, is DGGITQSPKYLFRKEGQNVTLSCEQNLNHDAMYWYRQDPGQGLRLIYYSQIVNDFQKGDIAEGYSVSREKKESFPLTVTSAQKNPTAFYLCASSIGGAYNEQFFGPGTRLTVL.

A single count supports this clone. The chain is built from TRBV18 and TRBJ2-3; 7 nucleotides align to TRBD2. The V gene's germline CDR1 is KGHSH and CDR2 LQKENI. Unmatched junction bases numbered 2, after V lost 5 bases and J lost 0 bases. This CDR3 is 14 amino acids long. CDR3 nucleotide sequence: TGTGCCAGCTCATTGGGGGGGAGCACAGATACGCAGTATTTT. It codes for CASSLGGSTDTQYF.

The rearrangement joins TRBV28 to TRBJ1-5; no definite D call. CDR3 length: 12 amino acids. Germline CDR1 reads MDHEN; CDR2 reads SYDVKM. V lost 6 bases, J lost 6 bases, and 9 bases lay in between. DNA for the CDR3: TGTGCCAGCAGCGCCGGAGCTCAGCCCCAGCATTTT. Translating gives CASSAGAQPQHF.

The V gene is TRBV19, the J gene TRBJ2-4; 7 bases match TRBD1. Germline-derived CDR1 and CDR2 are LNHDA and SQIVND (reference sequence). The CDR3 runs 13 residues. The junction had 10 bases not matched to a gene; V was cut back by 5 bases and J by 12 bases. The CDR3 sequence: CASSGRQGPPQYF. The DNA of the CDR3 is TGTGCCAGTAGTGGACGACAGGGCCCGCCTCAGTACTTC.

The chain is built from TRBV5-5 and TRBJ1-2; 9 bases agree with TRBD1. Per the germline V gene, CDR1 is SGHKS and CDR2 is YYEKEE (reference sequence). The CDR3 covers 15 residues. Trimming cost V 4 bases and J 4 bases; bases outside gene matches: 8. The CDR3 loop reads CASSGDREGLYGYTF. The CDR3, as DNA: TGTGCCAGCAGCGGGGACAGGGAGGGCCTCTATGGCTACACCTTC.

The chain recombines TRBV6-5 with TRBJ2-3; D call uncertain. Germline assignment: CDR1 MNHEY and CDR2 SVGAGI. The CDR3 loop spans 12 amino acids. Trimming took off 5 bases at V and 4 bases at J, with 7 bases between the two ends. The CDR3 spells CASSLSPDTQYF. CDR3 nucleotide sequence: TGTGCCAGCAGTCTCAGTCCAGATACGCAGTATTTT.

V gene TRBV29-1 combines with J gene TRBJ1-5; 7 positions agree with TRBD1. Per the germline V gene, CDR1 is SQVTM and CDR2 is ANQGSEA. V shed 6 bases and J 4 bases; nucleotides not matched to a gene: 3. The CDR3 contains 12 residues. CDR3 amino acids: CSVGDRNQPQHF. The CDR3 DNA is TGCAGCGTGGGGGACAGAAATCAGCCCCAGCATTTT.

The chain links TRBV3-1 (or the pseudogene TRBV3-2) to TRBJ2-7, with D maybe TRBD1 (6 bases). This CDR3 comprises 15 residues. With 4 bases removed from V and 5 bases from J, the gap between germline ends came to 18 bases. The germline CDR1 and CDR2 sequences are LGHDT and YNNKEL (reference sequence). The CDR3 sequence is CASSPQQGNTHEQYF. The CDR3 DNA sequence: TGTGCCAGCAGCCCCCAGCAGGGGAATACCCACGAGCAGTACTTC.

The J gene is TRBJ2-1, the V gene TRBV6-2 or TRBV6-3; D is perhaps TRBD2 (6 bases). The V gene lost 2 bases and the J gene lost 10 bases, with 21 bases spanning the gap. CDR1 and CDR2 (germline): MNHEY, SVGEGT. The CDR3 is 16 residues long. In nucleotides, the CDR3 is TGTGCCAGCAGTTACCCCAGGGCGGGGAGAATGTCGGAGCAGTTCTTC. It encodes CASSYPRAGRMSEQFF.